This TCR beta chain was documented in a study of cytomegalovirus exposure and HLA in healthy donors. Study context: There were 100 million to 130 million unique TCR beta sequences, drawn from 150 million to 200 million T cells, in an earlier analysis.

General study findings and limits: Usually a TCR sequence was rare, but some public TCRs were found in many donors.

This PCR relied on a set of 60 Vbeta primers and 13 Jbeta primers. Measured with immunoSEQ multiplex PCR; TCRdb has only the in-frame clones, and not every one. The profile shows around 150,000 clones, approximately 60% of them singletons. Only a few counts were recorded for this clone. Its antigen is as yet unknown. The CDR3 has 14 amino acids. The germline gives CDR1 MNHEY, CDR2 SVGAGI. The V gene lost 5 bases and the J gene lost 4 bases, with 12 bases spanning the gap. The rearrangement links TRBV6-5 to TRBJ2-1, with D perhaps matching TRBD1 (5 bases). The receptor was derived from a human donor in good health. Sequenced material: PBMCs. The CDR3 coding sequence is TGTGCCAGCAGTACCCAGACAGAGTACAATGAGCAGTTCTTC. Protein sequence: CASSTQTEYNEQFF.